Below, one T cell receptor beta chain is given with its context. Its antigen is currently unknown. The V gene lost 1 base and the J gene lost 2 bases, with 15 bases spanning the gap. Germline V gene sequence: CDR1 LGHNA, CDR2 YNFKEQ. The CDR3 sequence is 16 residues long. Only in-frame clones appear in the TCRdb table, and some are missing; sequencing was by immunoSEQ multiplex PCR. The repertoire holds about 190,000 clones, with approximately 84% as singletons. The record originates from a study of cytomegalovirus exposure and HLA in healthy donors. The wider study: The 500 to 750 first-cohort repertoires and the approximately 110 validation repertoires shared the same platform, a later analysis reported. General observations from the study: Researchers reported that a few CMV-associated chains were confirmed in vitro as CMV antigen-specific. Rare sequences made up most TCRs, while some public TCRs were found in many donors. According to the study, 160 or so TCR beta chains were cytomegalovirus-associated.

The clonotype comes from a young man in good health and CMV-seropositive. The genes are TRBV4-2 and TRBJ2-7; a possible D gene is TRBD1 (6 bases). What was sequenced was PBMCs. The CDR3 is CASSQVGGTPTYEQYF. The CDR3 region has the DNA TGTGCCAGCAGCCAAGTGGGTGGGACACCCACCTACGAGCAGTACTTC.